The 30 T cell receptor beta chains below all came from one sample that was sequenced in a study of cytomegalovirus exposure and HLA in healthy donors. The assay was immunoSEQ multiplex PCR, and TCRdb's table has in-frame clones only and misses some. The data show about 21,000 clones, 97% seen once. Specimen: PBMCs. The receptors stem from a man under 40 in good health and CMV-seropositive.

This clone came up once. CDR3 sequence: CASSLAPGQNEKLFF. Here the CDR3 DNA reads TGTGCCAGCAGTTTAGCTCCGGGACAGAATGAAAAACTGTTTTTT. V usage is TRBV27 and J usage is TRBJ1-4; TRBD1 aligns across 7 bases. J was trimmed by 5 bases and V by 2 bases; bases with no gene match: 5. The length of the CDR3 is 15 residues. Germline CDR1 reads MNHEY; CDR2 reads SMNVEV (reference sequence).

The V and J genes are TRBV6-5 and TRBJ2-7, with TRBD1 identical over 7 bases. The CDR3 is 12 residues long. The germline V gene has CDR1 MNHEY and CDR2 SVGAGI. V lost 6 bases to trimming and J lost 5 bases; unmatched junction nucleotides: 4. CDR3: CASRQGYHEQYF. DNA for the CDR3: TGTGCCAGCAGACAGGGGTACCACGAGCAGTACTTC.

J is TRBJ2-7 and V is TRBV28; unclear D gene. Trimming cost V 3 bases and J 4 bases, with 13 bases left between them. Germline assignment: CDR1 MDHEN and CDR2 SYDVKM. This CDR3 region has 14 residues. The CDR3 region has the DNA TGTGCCAGCAGTTTTCCCGAAAGGCGGTACGAGCAGTACTTC. Translating gives CASSFPERRYEQYF.

This chain links TRBV7-2 with TRBJ2-5, with a weak D call TRBD1 (6 bases). Germline loops: CDR1 SGHTA, CDR2 FQGNSA. This CDR3 comprises 15 residues. V lost 4 bases, J lost 5 bases, and 17 bases lay in between. Here the CDR3 DNA reads TGTGCCAGCAGCTCAGGGACACCCGATGGGGAGACCCAGTACTTC. Encoded protein: CASSSGTPDGETQYF.

The V gene is TRBV6-5, the J gene TRBJ2-1, with 7 bases aligning to TRBD1. This CDR3 region has 15 residues. J gave up 5 bases and V 2 bases, and 6 bases lay outside the gene matches. CDR1 MNHEY and CDR2 SVGAGI come from the germline V gene. This CDR3 reads CASSYRGREDNEQFF. As DNA, the CDR3 is TGTGCCAGCAGTTACAGGGGGCGAGAGGACAATGAGCAGTTCTTC.

The rearrangement uses TRBV28 and TRBJ1-1; D not certain. CDR3 length: 14 residues. CDR1 MDHEN and CDR2 SYDVKM come from the germline V gene. V was cut by 8 bases and J by 1 base, with 14 bases left in between. The CDR3 loop is CASYRGGQNTEAFF. CDR3 DNA: TGTGCCAGCTACCGTGGAGGGCAGAACACTGAAGCTTTCTTT.

The CDR3 is CASSRDRTPPYEQYF. The CDR3 DNA reads as TGCGCCAGCAGCCGAGACCGGACTCCCCCCTACGAGCAGTACTTC. The chain employs TRBV4-3 and TRBJ2-7, with D maybe TRBD2 (5 bases). CDR3 size: 15 residues. Germline loops: CDR1 LGHNA, CDR2 YSLEER. Trimming removed 4 bases at V and 2 bases at J, with 15 bases between.

This rearrangement joins TRBV6-6 to TRBJ1-1; possible D gene TRBD1, 5 bases. CDR3 length equals 13 residues. Trimming took 0 bases from V and 5 from J, leaving 7 bases between them. Germline CDR1 reads MNHNY; CDR2 reads SVGAGI (reference sequence). CDR3 in amino acids: CASSYSQGTEAFF. The CDR3 DNA follows: TGTGCCAGCAGTTACTCCCAGGGTACTGAAGCTTTCTTT.

This chain uses TRBV29-1 with TRBJ2-3, with TRBD2 identical over 7 bases. V lost 3 bases and J lost 2; bases outside the gene matches: 8. Germline V gene sequence: CDR1 SQVTM, CDR2 ANQGSEA. The CDR3 is 15 residues long. The CDR3 bases are TGCAGCGTTGAGACGCGGGAGCTGATCACAGATACGCAGTATTTT. Translated, it gives CSVETRELITDTQYF.

V is TRBV27 and J is TRBJ2-7, with TRBD1 matching 7 bases. V shed 2 bases, J shed 6 bases, and the junction held 7 bases outside the gene matches. The CDR3 runs to 14 residues. Germline CDR1 is MNHEY and CDR2 is SMNVEV (reference sequence). This chain's CDR3 is CASSLLWTGGEQYF. CDR3 coding DNA: TGTGCCAGCAGTTTACTGTGGACAGGCGGCGAGCAGTACTTC.

The chain combines TRBV27 with TRBJ2-3, with a weak D call TRBD1 (5 bases). The V and J ends lost 4 bases and 2 bases respectively, with 16 bases between them. The CDR3 is made up of 16 amino acids. Germline V CDR1 and CDR2: MNHEY, SMNVEV (reference sequence). The DNA for the CDR3 is TGTGCCAGCAGTTACCGACAGAAGATAAACACAGATACGCAGTATTTT. It codes for CASSYRQKINTDTQYF.

The chain links TRBV9 to TRBJ2-6, with D hard to call. V was shortened by 0 bases and J by 2 bases, with 15 bases between the two germline ends. CDR1 is SGDLS, CDR2 YYNGEE, per germline. This CDR3 has 18 amino acids. CDR3 coding DNA: TGTGCCAGCAGCGTAGCCCTGACTCAGAGTGCTGGGGCCAACGTCCTGACTTTC. Translating it yields CASSVALTQSAGANVLTF.

The rearrangement uses TRBV4-1 and TRBJ1-5, with D unresolved. V lost 1 base to trimming and J lost 5 bases, with 12 bases between them. Germline V gene lookup returns CDR1 MGHRA and CDR2 YSYEKL. The CDR3 contains 15 residues. The CDR3 sequence is CASSQVRAPDQPQHF. The CDR3 DNA reads as TGCGCCAGCAGCCAAGTGCGGGCTCCCGATCAGCCCCAGCATTTT.

This chain joins TRBV12-2 and TRBJ2-2; the DNA was not compared with TRBD2, the D call given in the table. TRBV12-2 is a pseudogene locus. This CDR3 is 15 amino acids long. The CDR3 is CASLGGRVRTGELFF. For the CDR3, the DNA is TGTGCAAGTCTGGGAGGGAGGGTGAGGACCGGGGAGCTGTTTTTT.

Here the CDR3 reads CASRLSGSETQYF. The CDR3 DNA sequence: TGTGCCAGCAGGTTATCGGGGTCAGAGACCCAGTACTTC. J is TRBJ2-5 and V is TRBV7-3; D possibly corresponds to TRBD2 (5 bases). The germline V and J ends were trimmed by 6 bases and 4 bases, with 12 bases remaining between them. The CDR3 sequence is 13 residues long. Germline CDR1 and CDR2: SGHTA and FQGTGA.

The V and J genes are TRBV27 and TRBJ2-7; possible D gene TRBD1, 6 bases. The CDR3 runs to 14 residues. The V end lost 3 bases, the J end lost 0 bases, and 9 bases lay between the germline ends. The germline gives CDR1 MNHEY, CDR2 SMNVEV (reference sequence). Here the CDR3 DNA reads TGTGCCAGCAGTTTGAGGACAGACTCCTACGAGCAGTACTTC. Its protein is CASSLRTDSYEQYF.

The genes are TRBV6-4 and TRBJ2-1; 12 bases map to TRBD2. This CDR3 is built from 17 residues. The ends lost 0 bases at V and 4 bases at J; junction bases unmatched: 4. Germline CDR1 is MRHNA and CDR2 is SNTAGT. CDR3 sequence (DNA): TGTGCCAGCAGTGACTCAGCAGGGACTAGCGGGTACAATGAGCAGTTCTTC. This sequence encodes CASSDSAGTSGYNEQFF.

This clone was counted a single time. Here the CDR3 DNA reads TGTGCCAGCAGCTTCGACAGGGTATCATCCCAGCCCCAGCATTTT. The encoded protein is CASSFDRVSSQPQHF. The chain joins TRBV6-7 to TRBJ1-5; 7 bases map to TRBD1. TRBV6-7 has ORF status, its function being uncertain. Trimming at V came to 6 bases and at J to 7 bases, leaving 12 bases not matched to a gene. The CDR3 consists of 15 residues.

This chain connects TRBV30 to TRBJ1-1; D unresolved. The CDR3 runs 17 residues. The germline V gene encodes CDR1 GTSNPN and CDR2 SVGIG (reference sequence). V was cut by 0 bases and J by 11 bases, with 28 bases left in between. CDR3 residues: CAWSVIQLHDMSGKAFF. In DNA form, the CDR3 reads TGTGCCTGGAGTGTCATACAACTCCACGACATGTCCGGTAAGGCTTTCTTT.

The V gene is TRBV6-6, the J gene TRBJ1-5, with unresolved D. With 7 bases removed from V and 2 bases from J, the gap between germline ends came to 6 bases. The germline V gene has CDR1 MNHNY and CDR2 SVGAGI (reference sequence). The CDR3 is 12 amino acids. CDR3 sequence: CASTRGNQPQHF. CDR3 nucleotide sequence: TGTGCCAGCACTCGTGGCAATCAGCCCCAGCATTTT.

The chain is built from TRBV7-2 and TRBJ2-7; weak D call: TRBD2 (6 bases). Trimming took 5 bases from V and 7 from J, leaving 18 bases between them. Germline-derived CDR1 and CDR2 are SGHTA and FQGNSA. CDR3 length equals 14 residues. CDR3 protein: CASSRLTSAQEQYF. CDR3 bases: TGTGCCAGCAGCCGACTGACTAGTGCTCAAGAGCAGTACTTC.

The rearrangement joins TRBV27 to TRBJ2-3, with TRBD2 matching 8 bases. Germline CDR1 MNHEY, CDR2 SMNVEV (reference sequence). V was clipped by 4 bases and J by 6 bases; unmatched bases: 6. The CDR3 is 14 residues long. The CDR3 coding sequence is TGTGCCAGCAGTTCGGGACTAGGGGGTGATACGCAGTATTTT. It yields the protein CASSSGLGGDTQYF.

The genes are TRBV19 and TRBJ1-5, with D maybe TRBD1 (5 bases). The CDR3 sequence is 21 residues long. V lost 2 bases to trimming and J lost 0 bases, with 26 bases between them. Germline V CDR1 and CDR2: LNHDA, SQIVND (reference sequence). As DNA, the CDR3 is TGTGCCAGTAGTATAAGAGGGGCAGGGAGGATTCGCGCGGATAGCAATCAGCCCCAGCATTTT. It translates to CASSIRGAGRIRADSNQPQHF.

The J gene is TRBJ2-5, the V gene TRBV7-9, with D unclear. Trimming stripped 3 bases from V and 1 base from J, with 9 bases between. This CDR3 comprises 14 residues. Germline V lookup: CDR1 SEHNR, CDR2 FQNEAQ (reference sequence). The CDR3 DNA sequence: TGTGCCAGCAGCTTGTGGCAGGCCCAAGAGACCCAGTACTTC. As protein: CASSLWQAQETQYF.

The rearrangement joins TRBV16 to TRBJ2-7, with a tentative D call TRBD2 (6 bases). The length of the CDR3 is 14 residues. V was shortened by 3 bases and J by 3 bases, with 12 bases between the two germline ends. The V gene's germline CDR1 is KGHSY and CDR2 FQNENV. In DNA form, the CDR3 reads TGTGCCAGCAGCCAGCAAGCGGGCTACTACGAGCAGTACTTC. Translating it yields CASSQQAGYYEQYF.

This chain links TRBV6-5 with TRBJ2-1, with TRBD2 as a possible D gene (6 bases). The CDR3 is 12 residues long. V lost 6 bases and J lost 9, with 12 bases in between. Germline V gene lookup returns CDR1 MNHEY and CDR2 SVGAGI. DNA of the CDR3: TGTGCCAGCAGCCGGGGGTGGGGTGAGCAGTTCTTC. This sequence encodes CASSRGWGEQFF.

The chain combines TRBV28 with TRBJ2-7, with TRBD2 identical over 13 bases. CDR3 length: 15 residues. Germline CDR1 and CDR2: MDHEN and SYDVKM. Trimming took 3 bases from V and 5 from J; bases not matched to a gene: 4. DNA for the CDR3: TGTGCCAGCAGTTTCAGGACTAGCGGGAGCCACGAGCAGTACTTC. Translated: CASSFRTSGSHEQYF. The entire variable domain, with the rest obtained from reference TRBV28 and TRBJ2-7, is as follows: DVKVTQSSRYLVKRTGEKVFLECVQDMDHENMFWYRQDPGLGLRLIYFSYDVKMKEKGDIPEGYSVSREKKERFSLILESASTNQTSMYLCASSFRTSGSHEQYFGPGTRLTVT.

This chain uses TRBV5-1 with TRBJ1-2; maybe TRBD1 (5 bases). The germline CDR1 and CDR2 sequences are SGHRS and YFSETQ. CDR3 length equals 12 residues. Trimming cost V 0 bases and J 7 bases, with 7 bases left between them. In DNA form, the CDR3 reads TGCGCCAGCAGCTTGGGACAGAGTGGCTACACCTTC. Amino acid sequence: CASSLGQSGYTF.

This chain joins TRBV5-1 and TRBJ2-3; perhaps TRBD2 as D (6 bases). CDR3 size: 16 residues. V dropped 4 bases and J dropped 4 bases, with 19 bases sitting between them. The germline CDR1 and CDR2 sequences are SGHRS and YFSETQ. The CDR3 DNA reads as TGCGCCAGCAGCCTAACCCTTCGGGGGTCTTCAGATACGCAGTATTTT. This codes for CASSLTLRGSSDTQYF.

The chain uses TRBV19 and TRBJ2-7; 11 bases are shared with TRBD2. The length of the CDR3 is 17 residues. The germline CDR1 and CDR2 sequences are LNHDA and SQIVND (reference sequence). Trimming took 7 bases from V and 4 from J; bases not matched to a gene: 15. CDR3 protein: CASTISGTSGQSYEQYF. The CDR3 nucleotides read TGTGCCAGTACCATATCCGGGACTAGCGGTCAGAGTTACGAGCAGTACTTC.